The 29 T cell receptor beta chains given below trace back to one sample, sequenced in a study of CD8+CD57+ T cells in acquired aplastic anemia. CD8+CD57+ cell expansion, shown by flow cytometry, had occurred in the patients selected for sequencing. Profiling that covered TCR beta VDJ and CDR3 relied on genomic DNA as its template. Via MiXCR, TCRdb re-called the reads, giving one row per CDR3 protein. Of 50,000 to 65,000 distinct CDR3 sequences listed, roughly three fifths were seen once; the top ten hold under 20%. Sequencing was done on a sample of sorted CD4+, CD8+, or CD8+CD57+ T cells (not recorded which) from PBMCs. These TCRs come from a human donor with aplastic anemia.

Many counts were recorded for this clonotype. CDR3 in DNA: TGTGCCAGCAGCTCCGGGACAGAACTGTTTTTT. Amino acid sequence: CASSSGTELFF. The genes are TRBV9 and TRBJ1-4; 7 bases fit TRBD1. Germline trimming cut 4 bases from V and 12 bases from J; bases unmatched to any gene: 3. The germline gives CDR1 SGDLS, CDR2 YYNGEE. The CDR3 covers 11 residues.

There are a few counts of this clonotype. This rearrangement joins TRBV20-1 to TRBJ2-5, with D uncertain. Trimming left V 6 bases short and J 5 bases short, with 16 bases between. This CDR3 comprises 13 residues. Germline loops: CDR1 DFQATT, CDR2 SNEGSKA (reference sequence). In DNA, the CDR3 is TGCAGTGCCCCGTTATTGGCCACGGAGACCCAGTACTTC. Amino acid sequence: CSAPLLATETQYF.

For the CDR3, the DNA is TGCAGTGCTAGAACGGACCTGAGCAATCAGCCCCAGCATTTT. The encoded protein is CSARTDLSNQPQHF. This chain connects TRBV20-1 to TRBJ1-5; D gene uncertain. Trimming removed 2 bases at V and 1 base at J, with 9 bases between. Germline V CDR1 and CDR2: DFQATT, SNEGSKA (reference sequence). The length of the CDR3 is 14 residues.

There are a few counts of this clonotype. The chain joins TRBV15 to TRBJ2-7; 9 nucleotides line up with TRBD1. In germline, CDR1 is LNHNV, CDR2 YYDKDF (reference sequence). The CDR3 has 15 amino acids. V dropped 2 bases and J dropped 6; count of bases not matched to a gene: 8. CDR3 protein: CATSRSPGTGFEQYF. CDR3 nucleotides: TGTGCCACCAGCAGAAGCCCCGGGACAGGGTTCGAGCAGTACTTC.

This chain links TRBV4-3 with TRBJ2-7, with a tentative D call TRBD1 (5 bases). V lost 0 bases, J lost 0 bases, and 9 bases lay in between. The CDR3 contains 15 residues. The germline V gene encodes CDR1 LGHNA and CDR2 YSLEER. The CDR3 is CASSQDRDASYEQYF. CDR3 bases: TGCGCCAGCAGCCAAGACAGGGATGCCTCCTACGAGCAGTACTTC.

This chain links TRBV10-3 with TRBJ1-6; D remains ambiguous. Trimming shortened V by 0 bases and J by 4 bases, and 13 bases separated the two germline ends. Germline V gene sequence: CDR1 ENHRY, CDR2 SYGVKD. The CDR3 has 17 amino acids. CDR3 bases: TGTGCCATCAGTGAGTCGGGTCGGCAGTTGTATAATTCACCCCTCCACTTT. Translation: CAISESGRQLYNSPLHF.

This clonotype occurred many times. In DNA, the CDR3 is TGTGCCAGCAGCGTAGGCCTGGGGACCTCAAACTATGGCTACACCTTC. This sequence encodes CASSVGLGTSNYGYTF. The chain recombines TRBV9 with TRBJ1-2, with a weak D call TRBD1 (5 bases). The CDR3 length is 16 residues. V lost 0 bases, J lost 2 bases, and 14 bases lay in between. The germline gives CDR1 SGDLS, CDR2 YYNGEE.

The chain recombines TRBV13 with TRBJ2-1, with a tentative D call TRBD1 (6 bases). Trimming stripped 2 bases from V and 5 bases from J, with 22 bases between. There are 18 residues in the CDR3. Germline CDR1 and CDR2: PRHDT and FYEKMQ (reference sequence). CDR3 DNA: TGTGCCAGCAGCTTAAGATCCGGGACACCCACGGCCCACAATGAGCAGTTCTTC. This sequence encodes CASSLRSGTPTAHNEQFF.

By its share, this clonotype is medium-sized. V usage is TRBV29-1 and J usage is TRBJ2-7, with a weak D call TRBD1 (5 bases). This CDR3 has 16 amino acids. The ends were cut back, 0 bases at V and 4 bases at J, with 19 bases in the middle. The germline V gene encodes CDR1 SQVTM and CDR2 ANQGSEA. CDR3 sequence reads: CSVEDAREGVEYEQYF. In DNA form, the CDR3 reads TGCAGCGTTGAAGACGCCAGGGAAGGGGTGGAATACGAGCAGTACTTC.

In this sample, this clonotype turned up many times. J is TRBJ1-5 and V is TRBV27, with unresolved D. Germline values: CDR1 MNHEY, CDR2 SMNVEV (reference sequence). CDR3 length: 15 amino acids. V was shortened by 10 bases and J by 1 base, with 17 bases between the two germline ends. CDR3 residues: CATSLRLGSNQPQHF. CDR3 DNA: TGTGCCACCTCGCTCCGTTTGGGGAGCAATCAGCCCCAGCATTTT.

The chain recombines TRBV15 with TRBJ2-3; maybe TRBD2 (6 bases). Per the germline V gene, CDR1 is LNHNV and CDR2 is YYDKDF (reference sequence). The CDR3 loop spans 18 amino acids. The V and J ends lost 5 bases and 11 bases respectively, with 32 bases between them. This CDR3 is CATSGMLAPILSYNEQYF. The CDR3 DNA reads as TGTGCCACCAGCGGCATGCTAGCGCCTATCCTCTCCTACAATGAGCAGTATTTT.

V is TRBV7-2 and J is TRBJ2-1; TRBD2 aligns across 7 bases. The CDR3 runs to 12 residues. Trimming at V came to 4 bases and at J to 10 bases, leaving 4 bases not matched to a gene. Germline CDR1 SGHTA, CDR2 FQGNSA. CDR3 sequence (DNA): TGTGCCAGCAGCTCTACGACTAGCGAGCAGTTCTTC. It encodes CASSSTTSEQFF.

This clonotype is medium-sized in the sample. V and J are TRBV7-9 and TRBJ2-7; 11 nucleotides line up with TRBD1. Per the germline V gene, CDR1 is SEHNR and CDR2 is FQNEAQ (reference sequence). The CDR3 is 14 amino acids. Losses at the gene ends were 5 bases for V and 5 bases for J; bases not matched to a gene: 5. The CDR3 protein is CASSPGTGGNEQYF. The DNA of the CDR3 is TGTGCCAGCAGCCCTGGGACAGGGGGGAACGAGCAGTACTTC.

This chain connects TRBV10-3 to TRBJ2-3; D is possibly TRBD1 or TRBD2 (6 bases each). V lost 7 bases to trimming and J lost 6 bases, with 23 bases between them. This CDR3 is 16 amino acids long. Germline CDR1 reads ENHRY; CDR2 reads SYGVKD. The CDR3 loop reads CAITMGNAGEADTQYF. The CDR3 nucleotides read TGTGCCATCACCATGGGGAATGCAGGGGAGGCCGATACGCAGTATTTT.

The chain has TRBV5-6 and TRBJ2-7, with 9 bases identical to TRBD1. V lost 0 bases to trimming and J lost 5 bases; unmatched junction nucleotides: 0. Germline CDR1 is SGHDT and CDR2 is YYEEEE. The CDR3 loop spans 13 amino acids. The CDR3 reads CASSLGTGDEQYF. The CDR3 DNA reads TGTGCCAGCAGCTTGGGGACAGGGGACGAGCAGTACTTC.

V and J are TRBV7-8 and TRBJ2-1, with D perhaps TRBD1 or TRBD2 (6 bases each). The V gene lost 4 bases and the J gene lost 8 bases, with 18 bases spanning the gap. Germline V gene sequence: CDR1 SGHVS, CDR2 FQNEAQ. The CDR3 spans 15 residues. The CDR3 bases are TGTGCCAGCAGCTCGCCCAGGGGCGGGGCCGATGAGCAGTTCTTC. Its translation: CASSSPRGGADEQFF.

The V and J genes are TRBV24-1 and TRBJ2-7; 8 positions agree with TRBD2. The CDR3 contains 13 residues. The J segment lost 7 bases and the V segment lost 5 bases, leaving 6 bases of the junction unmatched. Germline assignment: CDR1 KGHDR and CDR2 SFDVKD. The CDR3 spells CATSVPGRGEQYF. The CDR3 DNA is TGTGCCACCAGTGTACCCGGGAGGGGAGAGCAGTACTTC.

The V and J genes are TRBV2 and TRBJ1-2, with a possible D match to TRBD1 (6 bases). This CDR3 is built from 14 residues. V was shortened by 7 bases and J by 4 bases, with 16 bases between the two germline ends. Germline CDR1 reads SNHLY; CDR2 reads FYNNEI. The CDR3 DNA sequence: TGTGCCAGCACCCTCGGACAGTCTTTCTATGGCTACACCTTC. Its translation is CASTLGQSFYGYTF.

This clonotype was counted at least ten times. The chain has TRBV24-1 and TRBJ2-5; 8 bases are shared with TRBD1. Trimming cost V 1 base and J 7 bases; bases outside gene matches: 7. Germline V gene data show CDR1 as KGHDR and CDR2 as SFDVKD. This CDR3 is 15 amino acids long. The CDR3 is CATSDFGGQGLTQYF. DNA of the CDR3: TGTGCCACCAGTGATTTCGGCGGACAGGGATTGACCCAGTACTTC.

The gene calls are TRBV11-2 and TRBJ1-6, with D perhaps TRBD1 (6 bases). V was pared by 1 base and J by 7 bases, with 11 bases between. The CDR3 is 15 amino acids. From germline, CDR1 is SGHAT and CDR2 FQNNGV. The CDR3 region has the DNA TGTGCCAGCAGCTTAGTAGGAGGGACAAATTCACCCCTCCACTTT. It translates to CASSLVGGTNSPLHF. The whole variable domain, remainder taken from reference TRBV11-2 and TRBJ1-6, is EAGVAQSPRYKIIEKRQSVAFWCNPISGHATLYWYQQILGQGPKLLIQFQNNGVVDDSQLPKDRFSAERLKGVDSTLKIQPAKLEDSAVYLCASSLVGGTNSPLHFGNGTRLTVT.

This CDR3 reads CASSLADRDSYEQYF. In nucleotides, the CDR3 is TGTGCCAGCAGCTTAGCCGACAGGGACTCCTACGAGCAGTACTTC. The genes are TRBV7-2 and TRBJ2-7; 7 nucleotides match TRBD1. The CDR3 covers 15 residues. CDR1 is SGHTA and CDR2 is FQGNSA in the germline V gene. V was clipped by 0 bases and J by 0 bases; unmatched bases: 2.

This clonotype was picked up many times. CDR3 amino acids: CSAWGGIQGLPGYTF. The CDR3 DNA sequence: TGCAGTGCTTGGGGCGGAATACAGGGGTTGCCTGGCTACACCTTC. The V and J genes are TRBV20-1 and TRBJ1-2, with 7 nucleotides matching TRBD1. Germline CDR1 is DFQATT and CDR2 is SNEGSKA (reference sequence). The CDR3 has 15 residues. The ends lost 5 bases at V and 7 bases at J; junction bases unmatched: 16.

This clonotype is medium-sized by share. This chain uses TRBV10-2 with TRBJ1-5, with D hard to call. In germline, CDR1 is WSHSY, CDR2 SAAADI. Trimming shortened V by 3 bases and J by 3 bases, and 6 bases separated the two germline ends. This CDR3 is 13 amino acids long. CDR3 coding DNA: TGCGCCAGCAGTGAAAAGTTCAATCAGCCCCAGCATTTT. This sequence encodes CASSEKFNQPQHF.

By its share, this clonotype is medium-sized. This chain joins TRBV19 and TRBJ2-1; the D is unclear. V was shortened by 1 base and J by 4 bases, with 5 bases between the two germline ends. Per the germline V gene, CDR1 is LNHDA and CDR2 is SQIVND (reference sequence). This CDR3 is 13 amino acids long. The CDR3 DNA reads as TGTGCCAGTAGTATAGTAGCTTACAATGAGCAGTTCTTC. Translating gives CASSIVAYNEQFF.

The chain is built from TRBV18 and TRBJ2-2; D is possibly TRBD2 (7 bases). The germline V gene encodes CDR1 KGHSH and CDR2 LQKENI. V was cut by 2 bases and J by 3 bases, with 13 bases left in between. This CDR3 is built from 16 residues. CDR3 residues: CASSPWTGGDTGELFF. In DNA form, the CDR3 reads TGTGCCAGCTCACCATGGACGGGGGGCGACACCGGGGAGCTGTTTTTT.

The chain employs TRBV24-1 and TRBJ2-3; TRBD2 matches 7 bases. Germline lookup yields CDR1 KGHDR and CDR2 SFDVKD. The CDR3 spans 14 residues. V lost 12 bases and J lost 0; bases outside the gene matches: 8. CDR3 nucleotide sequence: TGTGCCGCGGCCGCTAGCGGAAGCACAGATACGCAGTATTTT. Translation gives CAAAASGSTDTQYF.

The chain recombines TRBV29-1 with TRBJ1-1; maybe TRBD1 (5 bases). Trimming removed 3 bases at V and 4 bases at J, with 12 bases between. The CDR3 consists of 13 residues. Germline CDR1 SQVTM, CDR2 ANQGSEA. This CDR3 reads CSVDKQGGTEAFF. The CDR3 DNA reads TGCAGCGTTGATAAGCAGGGTGGCACTGAAGCTTTCTTT.

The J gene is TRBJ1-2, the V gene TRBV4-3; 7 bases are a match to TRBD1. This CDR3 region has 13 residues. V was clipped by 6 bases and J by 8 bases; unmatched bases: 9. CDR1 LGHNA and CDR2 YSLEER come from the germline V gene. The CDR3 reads CASSRGQGHGYTF. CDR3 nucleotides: TGCGCCAGCAGTAGGGGGCAGGGTCACGGCTACACCTTC.

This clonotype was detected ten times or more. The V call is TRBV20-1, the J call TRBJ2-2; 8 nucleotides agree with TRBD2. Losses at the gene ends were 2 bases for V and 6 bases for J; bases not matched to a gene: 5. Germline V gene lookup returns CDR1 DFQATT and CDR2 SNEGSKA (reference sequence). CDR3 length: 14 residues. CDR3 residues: CSARHGGDPGELFF. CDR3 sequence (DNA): TGCAGTGCTAGACACGGGGGGGACCCCGGGGAGCTGTTTTTT.